The source of this T cell receptor beta chain is a study of T cell responses to AZD1222 COVID-19 vaccine. Study at large: Pooled together were second doses at about 4 or about 12 weeks. General study points: Most donors were white British and more were female, and clonal diversity was possibly underestimated. There were vaccine-associated CD4 TCRs across spike, dominant at 160-218 and 743-854.

The repertoire was sequenced with immunoSEQ multiplex PCR; TCRdb's copy has only in-frame clones and lacks some. The data contain roughly 110,000 clones, about nine tenths of them singletons. The CDR3 has 13 amino acids. V dropped 6 bases and J dropped 0 bases, with 6 bases sitting between them. To note about this clone: Its specificity is unknown.

This TCR came from an adult in good health. The chain combines TRBV12-3 or TRBV12-4 with TRBJ2-1, with D perhaps matching TRBD2 (6 bases). Sequencing used peripheral blood, obtained on day 0 of AZD1222 vaccination. The CDR3 DNA is TGTGCCAGCAGGGGAGGCTCCTACAATGAGCAGTTCTTC. It encodes CASRGGSYNEQFF.